Below, 10 T cell receptor beta chains from the same sample are listed, as sequenced in a study of blood T cell repertoires in COVID-19. Repertoires were generated with immunoSEQ multiplex PCR, while TCRdb's copy carries only in-frame clones and drops some. The data contain around 240,000 clones, approximately 90% of them singletons. The sequencing input was PBMCs or T cells enriched from blood (not recorded which). The receptors were sampled from a man aged 50 or older who had been exposed to COVID-19.

J is TRBJ2-2 and V is TRBV7-9; the D gene is possibly TRBD2 (6 bases). The V gene lost 5 bases and the J gene lost 3 bases, with 10 bases spanning the gap. This CDR3 comprises 14 residues. CDR1 is SEHNR, CDR2 FQNEAQ, per germline (reference sequence). The CDR3, as DNA: TGTGCCAGCAGCCCGGGAGCCTACACCGGGGAGCTGTTTTTT. Protein sequence: CASSPGAYTGELFF.

The rearrangement links TRBV4-1 to TRBJ1-5; D gene uncertain. Germline CDR1 and CDR2: MGHRA and YSYEKL. The CDR3 is 15 residues long. Trimming left V 1 base short and J 4 bases short, with 11 bases between. For the CDR3, the DNA is TGCGCCAGCAGCCAAGGCGTCTCTGAAAATCAGCCCCAGCATTTT. Its protein is CASSQGVSENQPQHF.

The table lists this clone with a count of one. Written as DNA, the CDR3 is TGTGCCAGTAGCCTGATTAATGCCCGGGACAGGAGTGGAGTCTACACCTTC. Its protein is CASSLINARDRSGVYTF. V gene TRBV19 combines with J gene TRBJ1-2; the match to TRBD1 covers 8 bases. CDR1 and CDR2 from the germline V gene are LNHDA and SQIVND (reference sequence). This CDR3 is built from 17 residues. V lost 6 bases to trimming and J lost 10 bases; unmatched junction nucleotides: 22.

The chain recombines TRBV11-2 with TRBJ1-1, with TRBD1 identical over 7 bases. V gave up 3 bases and J gave up 4 bases; unmatched junction bases: 2. The V gene's germline CDR1 is SGHAT and CDR2 FQNNGV. CDR3 size: 13 residues. The DNA for the CDR3 is TGTGCCAGCAGCTTGGGGACAGTCACTGAAGCTTTCTTT. This translates into CASSLGTVTEAFF.

The V gene is TRBV12-3 or TRBV12-4, the J gene TRBJ2-7, with D perhaps TRBD1 (6 bases). V shed 5 bases and J shed 9 bases, with 17 bases lying between them. The CDR3 runs to 13 residues. The CDR3 protein is CASSRQRGLGQYF. CDR3 coding DNA: TGTGCCAGCAGTCGACAAAGGGGGTTAGGGCAGTACTTC.

V usage is TRBV5-1 and J usage is TRBJ1-2; D ambiguous. The length of the CDR3 is 13 residues. V lost 0 bases to trimming and J lost 2 bases, with 5 bases between them. Germline CDR1 is SGHRS and CDR2 is YFSETQ. This CDR3 reads CASSLVQNYGYTF. DNA of the CDR3: TGCGCCAGCAGCTTGGTACAGAACTATGGCTACACCTTC.

The gene calls are TRBV11-2 and TRBJ2-7; 10 bases line up with TRBD2. The germline V gene has CDR1 SGHAT and CDR2 FQNNGV. The CDR3 is made up of 13 amino acids. V shed 6 bases, J shed 3 bases, and the junction held 2 bases outside the gene matches. Written as DNA, the CDR3 is TGTGCCAGCAGACTAGCGGGAAGCTACGAGCAGTACGTC. Translated: CASRLAGSYEQYV.

The V gene is TRBV28, the J gene TRBJ2-7; D gene ambiguous. The CDR3 has 12 residues. Trimming shortened V by 3 bases and J by 2 bases, and 5 bases separated the two germline ends. Germline V gene data show CDR1 as MDHEN and CDR2 as SYDVKM. In DNA form, the CDR3 reads TGTGCCAGCAGTTTCGGTCCCTACGAGCAGTACGTC. Its translation: CASSFGPYEQYV.

This chain connects TRBV19 to TRBJ1-2; 10 bases align to TRBD1. The V gene's germline CDR1 is LNHDA and CDR2 SQIVND (reference sequence). V lost 4 bases to trimming and J lost 7 bases; unmatched junction nucleotides: 9. The CDR3 length is 15 residues. The CDR3 is CASSTQPGTGAGYTF. In nucleotides, the CDR3 is TGTGCCAGTAGTACGCAACCCGGGACAGGGGCTGGCTACACCTTC. Supplemented by reference TRBV19 and TRBJ1-2, the full variable domain reads DGGITQSPKYLFRKEGQNVTLSCEQNLNHDAMYWYRQDPGQGLRLIYYSQIVNDFQKGDIAEGYSVSREKKESFPLTVTSAQKNPTAFYLCASSTQPGTGAGYTFGSGTRLTVV.

The genes are TRBV5-4 and TRBJ1-1; unclear D gene. The CDR3 is 15 residues long. Trimming left V 2 bases short and J 3 bases short, with 14 bases between. Germline CDR1 and CDR2: SGHNT and YYREEE (reference sequence). The CDR3 nucleotides are TGTGCCAGCAGCTTTAGGGTCTCGGAGGACACTGAAGCTTTCTTT. It encodes CASSFRVSEDTEAFF.